This TCR beta chain was sequenced during a study of radiation and T cells in renal cell carcinoma. Measured with immunoSEQ multiplex PCR; TCRdb has only the in-frame clones, and not every one. The sample contains 70,000 to 100,000 clones, about 86% of which appear only once. Time point described: blood 2 weeks post-SBRT. Treatment indicated: 15 Gy SBRT to primary tumor, nephrectomy 4 weeks later. The J segment lost 7 bases and the V segment lost 0 bases, leaving 6 bases of the junction unmatched. Germline V gene data show CDR1 as GTSNPN and CDR2 as SVGIG (reference sequence). This CDR3 is built from 15 residues.

The receptor was derived from a woman between 50 and 59 years old with renal cell carcinoma. The V and J genes are TRBV30 and TRBJ1-6, with 7 bases identical to TRBD1. The material sequenced was blood, taken from a patient whose treatment included radiotherapy and nephrectomy. The CDR3 sequence: CAWSVKTGYNSPLHF. The CDR3 region has the DNA TGTGCCTGGAGTGTCAAGACAGGGTACAATTCACCCCTCCACTTT.